The 23 T cell receptor beta chains presented below share a single source sample, sequenced in a study of CD8 T cells in Susac syndrome. RNA amounts of roughly 0.5 to 1 ug underwent reverse transcription with random hexamers. TCRdb processed the immunoSEQ multiplex PCR reads anew with MiXCR; each CDR3 protein has one entry. This sample carries approximately 160,000 distinct CDR3 sequences, about 96% of them seen once, and the ten largest clones take around 0.12%. The specimen was CD4+ T cells from PBMCs. The receptor source for this set is a human donor with Susac syndrome.

The V and J genes are TRBV20-1 and TRBJ1-2; possible D gene TRBD1, 6 bases. This CDR3 is 17 amino acids long. The germline V and J ends were trimmed by 4 bases and 8 bases, with 29 bases remaining between them. Germline CDR1 is DFQATT and CDR2 is SNEGSKA (reference sequence). CDR3 amino acids: CSAIFPHRDTTVRGYTF. In DNA form, the CDR3 reads TGCAGTGCTATTTTCCCCCATCGGGACACAACAGTGCGGGGCTACACCTTC.

The J gene is TRBJ2-3, the V gene TRBV9, with 7 bases that match TRBD2. J was trimmed by 2 bases and V by 2 bases; bases with no gene match: 2. Germline V CDR1 and CDR2: SGDLS, YYNGEE. This CDR3 region has 14 residues. CDR3 bases: TGTGCCAGCAGCGTCAGCGGGACCACAGATACGCAGTATTTT. This gives the protein CASSVSGTTDTQYF.

This chain links TRBV20-1 with TRBJ2-7; 7 bases align to TRBD2. The CDR3 totals 16 residues. The germline V gene encodes CDR1 DFQATT and CDR2 SNEGSKA (reference sequence). The trim removed 0 bases at V and 0 bases at J, leaving 8 bases unmatched. The CDR3 nucleotides read TGCAGTGCTAGAGAAGTTTTCCGCGGGAGCTCCTACGAGCAGTACTTC. Its protein product is CSAREVFRGSSYEQYF.

Only one count was recorded for this clonotype. The V call is TRBV2, the J call TRBJ1-5, with D tentatively TRBD1 (6 bases). Trimming cost V 10 bases and J 6 bases, with 16 bases left between them. This CDR3 is 13 amino acids long. Germline V lookup: CDR1 SNHLY, CDR2 FYNNEI. The CDR3 nucleotides read TGTGCCACCCTGAGGACAGAAGGTCAGCCCCAGCATTTT. This sequence encodes CATLRTEGQPQHF.

The chain links TRBV19 to TRBJ2-5, with 7 bases that match TRBD1. In germline, CDR1 is LNHDA, CDR2 SQIVND (reference sequence). This CDR3 spans 16 amino acids. The junction had 15 bases not matched to a gene; V was cut back by 9 bases and J by 2 bases. Here the CDR3 reads CARPRSPGGTQETQYF. The CDR3 DNA reads as TGTGCCAGGCCTAGATCCCCAGGGGGAACTCAAGAGACCCAGTACTTC.

The V call is TRBV29-1, the J call TRBJ2-2; TRBD1 agrees at 9 bases. J was trimmed by 5 bases and V by 7 bases; bases with no gene match: 8. The CDR3 has 14 residues. Germline V gene sequence: CDR1 SQVTM, CDR2 ANQGSEA. This chain's CDR3 is CSGGYRGRTGELFF. CDR3 nucleotide sequence: TGCAGCGGAGGGTACAGGGGGCGGACCGGGGAGCTGTTTTTT.

The V gene is TRBV30, the J gene TRBJ2-2; D unclear. V was shortened by 4 bases and J by 1 base, with 7 bases between the two germline ends. Per the germline V gene, CDR1 is GTSNPN and CDR2 is SVGIG (reference sequence). The CDR3 contains 13 residues. The CDR3, as DNA: TGTGCCTGGACCCCCGGGAACACCGGGGAGCTGTTTTTT. It specifies CAWTPGNTGELFF.

The CDR3 nucleotides read TGTGCCAGCAGACTAGCGGGGGAGCAGTTCTTC. Translating it yields CASRLAGEQFF. The V call is TRBV7-9, the J call TRBJ2-1, with 10 bases matching TRBD2. V trimming: 6 bases; J trimming: 10 bases; junction bases outside the gene matches: 0. This CDR3 spans 11 amino acids. CDR1 and CDR2 from the germline V gene are SEHNR and FQNEAQ (reference sequence).

This chain connects TRBV4-2 to TRBJ2-3, with 10 bases aligning to TRBD2. V shed 1 base and J 1 base; nucleotides not matched to a gene: 5. The CDR3 loop spans 17 amino acids. The germline V gene encodes CDR1 LGHNA and CDR2 YNFKEQ. CDR3: CASSQGGLAGGTDTQYF. Here the CDR3 DNA reads TGTGCCAGCAGCCAAGGGGGCCTAGCGGGAGGCACAGATACGCAGTATTTT.

The count of this clonotype is one. The gene calls are TRBV28 and TRBJ2-5, with D uncertain. V lost 6 bases and J 5 bases, leaving 16 bases between the germline ends. The germline gives CDR1 MDHEN, CDR2 SYDVKM. The CDR3 has 14 amino acids. The CDR3 coding sequence is TGTGCCAGCAGCCCTCCTGGGTGGGTGGAGACCCAGTACTTC. Translating gives CASSPPGWVETQYF.

The chain uses TRBV30 and TRBJ2-7, with D unclear. This CDR3 comprises 14 residues. The germline V gene has CDR1 GTSNPN and CDR2 SVGIG (reference sequence). V was shortened by 0 bases and J by 5 bases, with 14 bases between the two germline ends. CDR3 bases: TGTGCCTGGAGTGTAATACGGGTCGACCACGAGCAGTACGTC. It yields the protein CAWSVIRVDHEQYV.

The chain recombines TRBV29-1 with TRBJ2-5, with a possible D match to TRBD1 (6 bases). The CDR3 length is 14 residues. V was cut by 3 bases and J by 4 bases, with 15 bases left in between. Per germline, CDR1 SQVTM and CDR2 ANQGSEA. CDR3 in DNA: TGCAGCGTTGACCCTCCGGACAGAAGAGAGACCCAGTACTTC. This translates into CSVDPPDRRETQYF. The entire variable domain, with the rest obtained from reference TRBV29-1 and TRBJ2-5, is as follows: SAVISQKPSRDICQRGTSLTIQCQVDSQVTMMFWYRQQPGQSLTLIATANQGSEATYESGFVIDKFPISRPNLTFSTLTVSNMSPEDSSIYLCSVDPPDRRETQYFGPGTRLLVL.

V gene TRBV2 combines with J gene TRBJ2-7; a possible D gene is TRBD1 (5 bases). The germline gives CDR1 SNHLY, CDR2 FYNNEI. V was pared by 3 bases and J by 0 bases, with 9 bases between. This CDR3 has 14 residues. The CDR3 DNA sequence: TGTGCCAGCAGTGAGCAGGGCAGCTCCTACGAGCAGTACGTC. It translates to CASSEQGSSYEQYV.

The chain couples TRBV29-1 to TRBJ2-2; unclear D gene. The CDR3 is 12 residues long. The V gene's germline CDR1 is SQVTM and CDR2 ANQGSEA. The V end was cut by 0 bases, the J end by 1 base, with 0 bases between. The CDR3 sequence is CSVEENTGELFF. For the CDR3, the DNA is TGCAGCGTTGAAGAGAACACCGGGGAGCTGTTTTTT.

The rearrangement joins TRBV30 to TRBJ2-6; D call uncertain. The CDR3 totals 12 residues. CDR1 and CDR2 (germline): GTSNPN, SVGIG (reference sequence). V lost 3 bases and J lost 2, with 2 bases in between. CDR3 nucleotides: TGTGCCTGGAGCCCTGGGGCCAACGTCCTGACTTTC. Its translation is CAWSPGANVLTF.

The rearrangement joins TRBV2 to TRBJ2-3; D is undetermined. V lost 3 bases and J lost 0, with 13 bases in between. The CDR3 sequence is 16 residues long. Germline V gene lookup returns CDR1 SNHLY and CDR2 FYNNEI. This CDR3 is CASSELAVPSTDTQYF. DNA of the CDR3: TGTGCCAGCAGTGAGTTGGCTGTTCCTAGCACAGATACGCAGTATTTT.

The V call is TRBV7-9, the J call TRBJ1-1; maybe TRBD1 (5 bases). Germline CDR1 and CDR2: SEHNR and FQNEAQ (reference sequence). This CDR3 comprises 15 residues. V shed 4 bases and J shed 4 bases, with 16 bases lying between them. CDR3: CASSSLRQRGTEAFF. CDR3 nucleotides: TGTGCCAGCAGCTCACTCCGACAGAGAGGCACTGAAGCTTTCTTT.

This clonotype has just one count. V and J are TRBV4-2 and TRBJ2-5, with 7 bases lining up with TRBD2. CDR3 size: 15 residues. V gave up 1 base and J gave up 5 bases; unmatched junction bases: 7. CDR1 LGHNA and CDR2 YNFKEQ come from the germline V gene. The CDR3: CASSQVGRAGETQYF. The DNA of the CDR3 is TGTGCCAGCAGCCAAGTAGGGAGGGCAGGGGAGACCCAGTACTTC.

CDR3 bases: TGTGCCACCAGTGACACCAGGGGCAATCAGCCCCAGCATTTT. This gives the protein CATSDTRGNQPQHF. The chain has TRBV24-1 and TRBJ1-5; TRBD1 is a possible D gene (5 bases). V was cut by 4 bases and J by 2 bases, with 8 bases left in between. The CDR3 contains 14 residues. The germline V gene encodes CDR1 KGHDR and CDR2 SFDVKD.

The J gene is TRBJ2-5, the V gene TRBV5-1; no definite D call. The CDR3 length is 16 residues. The germline CDR1 and CDR2 sequences are SGHRS and YFSETQ. V dropped 0 bases and J dropped 0 bases, with 12 bases sitting between them. The CDR3 reads CASSLVQNLYQETQYF. The CDR3 DNA follows: TGCGCCAGCAGCTTGGTACAAAACCTGTACCAAGAGACCCAGTACTTC.

V usage is TRBV29-1 and J usage is TRBJ1-1, with D possibly matching TRBD1 (6 bases). Germline CDR1 and CDR2: SQVTM and ANQGSEA. Between the trimmed V and J ends, which lost 7 bases and 3 bases, there was a span of 15 bases. The CDR3 length is 13 residues. CDR3 nucleotide sequence: TGCAGCGCCCAGCGGGGGCCCTACACTGAAGCTTTCTTT. Amino acids: CSAQRGPYTEAFF.

The V call is TRBV7-2, the J call TRBJ2-1, with D maybe TRBD2 (6 bases). Trimming removed 0 bases from V and 9 bases from J, with 12 bases in between. The CDR3 consists of 14 residues. Germline lookup yields CDR1 SGHTA and CDR2 FQGNSA. The CDR3 here is CASSLALGGGEQFF. Written as DNA, the CDR3 is TGTGCCAGCAGCTTAGCGCTGGGGGGTGGTGAGCAGTTCTTC.

The gene calls are TRBV23-1 and TRBJ2-2, with D unclear. TRBV23-1 qualifies as an ORF whose function is uncertain. Trimming took off 5 bases at V and 6 bases at J, with 7 bases between the two ends. The CDR3 loop spans 12 amino acids. The CDR3 nucleotides read TGCGCCAGCAGTTCCCAGTCCGGGGAGCTGTTTTTT. It codes for CASSSQSGELFF.